Below, one TCR beta chain is given with its context. The antigen is not known. TCRdb fed the RT-PCR reads into MiXCR, producing one record per CDR3 protein. Of some 800,000 distinct CDR3 sequences listed, about 20% are singletons. Germline CDR1 MNHNS, CDR2 SASEGT. The CDR3 has 14 residues. Trimming stripped 5 bases from V and 4 bases from J, with 11 bases between. This sample is part of a study of response to subunit inactivated influenza vaccine. Notes on the study in general: Few additional T cells are recruited per seasonal influenza vaccination, authors suggested.

The J gene is TRBJ2-2, the V gene TRBV6-1, with unresolved D. The receptor's source is a man aged 45-65 years who received an inactivated influenza vaccine. The sample in question was PBMCs from blood, obtained about 5 days after vaccination. This CDR3 reads CASSPGSSTGELFF. CDR3 DNA sequence: TGTGCCAGCAGTCCCGGAAGTTCCACCGGGGAGCTGTTTTTT.